What follows describes a single TCR beta chain. Its matching antigen is unknown. The CDR3 contains 14 residues. Germline CDR1 LGHNA, CDR2 YNFKEQ. Trimming cost V 1 base and J 7 bases; bases outside gene matches: 5. The entry originates in a study of long-term antiretroviral therapy in people with HIV. Study-wide points: An increase in diversity followed ART, yet levels stayed below transplant donor controls.

Survey-level immunoSEQ v3.0 assays were run. Sequencing efforts were directed toward about 35,000-50,000 T-cell genomes per sample. Sequencing used immunoSEQ multiplex PCR; TCRdb keeps in-frame clones, though not all of them. The sample shows around 20,000 clones, around 80% of them seen only once. This TCR derives from a woman aged 40 to 50 with HIV. This chain links TRBV4-2 with TRBJ1-1; 8 bases align to TRBD1. Sequencing was performed on unsorted PBMCs, taken at the start of antiretroviral therapy, before treatment. Here the CDR3 reads CASSQAGQGNEAFF. The CDR3 coding sequence is TGTGCCAGCAGCCAAGCTGGACAGGGAAATGAAGCTTTCTTT.